The 16 T cell receptor beta chains below all came from one sample that was sequenced in a study of T cells in Graves' hyperthyroidism and ophthalmopathy (dated by TCRdb to the late 2010s). To prepare the library, multiplex PCR was applied. Sequencing instrument: Illumina HiSeq 2000. TCR beta CDR3 regions were amplified from RNA transcripts. The TCR CDR3 was subjected to a first round of RT-PCR using the HTBI primer set and the Qiagen OneStep RT-PCR kit. The public reads were reanalyzed by TCRdb: fastp trimming at Q25, MiXCR alignment, in-frame beta chains only. One record per CDR3 amino acid sequence lists the most common genes and DNA. The sample table holds 600,000 to 650,000 distinct CDR3 sequences, of which about 16% were seen once. The top ten constitute 3.8% of the sample. The sequenced material came from blood. The receptor source for this set is a woman under 40 with Graves' hyperthyroidism.

This clonotype was found a few times. The chain is built from TRBV30 and TRBJ2-1; 8 nucleotides align to TRBD2. This CDR3 region has 14 residues. Unmatched junction bases numbered 5, after V lost 2 bases and J lost 5 bases. Germline V gives CDR1 GTSNPN, CDR2 SVGIG (reference sequence). The CDR3 is CAWSPLAGNNEQFF. The CDR3 nucleotides read TGTGCCTGGAGTCCTTTAGCGGGAAACAATGAGCAGTTCTTC.

The table lists this clonotype with many counts. This sequence joins TRBV27 and TRBJ2-1; TRBD2 matches at 8 bases. The trim removed 3 bases at V and 8 bases at J, leaving 3 bases unmatched. CDR1 and CDR2 (germline): MNHEY, SMNVEV (reference sequence). The length of the CDR3 is 13 residues. CDR3 sequence (DNA): TGTGCCAGCAGTTTGGCGGGGGGCTATGAGCAGTTCTTC. Its translation: CASSLAGGYEQFF.

The sample holds many counts of this clonotype. The chain has TRBV7-3 and TRBJ2-7; TRBD2 aligns across 14 bases. Trimming removed 3 bases from V and 5 bases from J; junction bases left unmatched: 3. Germline V gives CDR1 SGHTA, CDR2 FQGTGA. This CDR3 is 15 amino acids long. The CDR3 spells CASSLGLAGADEQYF. The CDR3, as DNA: TGTGCCAGCAGCTTGGGACTAGCGGGAGCTGACGAGCAGTACTTC.

The sample holds many counts of this clonotype. This sequence joins TRBV5-1 and TRBJ1-1; D call uncertain. Germline CDR1 is SGHRS and CDR2 is YFSETQ. The CDR3 runs to 15 residues. The V gene lost 1 base and the J gene lost 0 bases, with 10 bases spanning the gap. The CDR3 is CASSLPAALNTEAFF. CDR3 coding DNA: TGCGCCAGCAGCTTGCCCGCCGCTTTGAACACTGAAGCTTTCTTT.

Many counts were recorded for this clonotype. V gene TRBV6-1 combines with J gene TRBJ1-1, with D possibly matching TRBD1 (5 bases). Germline CDR1 reads MNHNS; CDR2 reads SASEGT. V lost 3 bases, J lost 2 bases, and 13 bases lay in between. CDR3 length: 15 residues. Here the CDR3 DNA reads TGTGCCAGCAGTGATTATGGGGCCCCAAACACTGAAGCTTTCTTT. The encoded protein is CASSDYGAPNTEAFF.

This clonotype was recorded at least ten times. The chain links TRBV12-3 or TRBV12-4 to TRBJ2-5; 10 bases agree with TRBD2. The CDR3 consists of 15 residues. V dropped 6 bases and J dropped 2; count of bases not matched to a gene: 6. CDR3 nucleotides: TGTGCCAGCAGACGGACTAGCGGAATTCAAGAGACCCAGTACTTC. It encodes CASRRTSGIQETQYF.

The rearrangement uses TRBV15 and TRBJ2-5, with 7 nucleotides matching TRBD2. Germline V gene data show CDR1 as LNHNV and CDR2 as YYDKDF (reference sequence). J was trimmed by 5 bases and V by 0 bases; bases with no gene match: 6. The CDR3 extends over 15 amino acids. The CDR3 spells CATSRDSGGGETQYF. CDR3 bases: TGTGCCACCAGCAGAGATTCCGGGGGAGGGGAGACCCAGTACTTC. Together with reference TRBV15 and TRBJ2-5, the CDR3 gives the full variable domain: DAMVIQNPRYQVTQFGKPVTLSCSQTLNHNVMYWYQQKSSQAPKLLFHYYDKDFNNEADTPDNFQSRRPNTSFCFLDIRSPGLGDTAMYLCATSRDSGGGETQYFGPGTRLLVL.

The rearrangement links TRBV5-6 to TRBJ1-3; weak D call: TRBD1 (5 bases). Deletions cut 0 bases from V and 0 bases from J, with 10 bases between. The CDR3 is 16 residues long. Germline CDR1 reads SGHDT; CDR2 reads YYEEEE. Here the CDR3 reads CASSLVGQLSGNTIYF. Written as DNA, the CDR3 is TGTGCCAGCAGCTTGGTCGGACAACTCTCTGGAAACACCATATATTTT.

About this clonotype: A much more abundant neighbour one base away suggests this may be a read error. No conserved phenylalanine or tryptophan is present at the end of the CDR3, so a read error is the likely explanation. V gene TRBV3-1 combines with J gene TRBJ1-1; D may be TRBD1 (5 bases). This CDR3 spans 14 amino acids. The ends were cut back, 6 bases at V and 2 bases at J, with 13 bases in the middle. Germline CDR1 is LGHDT and CDR2 is YNNKEL (reference sequence). This CDR3 reads CASSRRGFNTEAFV. The DNA for the CDR3 is TGTGCCAGCAGTCGTCGGGGGTTTAACACTGAAGCTTTCGTT.

The chain carries TRBV5-1 and TRBJ1-2; D possibly corresponds to TRBD1 (6 bases). Trimming shortened V by 2 bases and J by 8 bases, and 13 bases separated the two germline ends. The CDR3 has 13 amino acids. CDR1 is SGHRS, CDR2 YFSETQ, per germline. The CDR3 DNA reads TGCGCCAGCAGCTTAGTCAGGGGTGGAGGCTACACCTTC. This translates into CASSLVRGGGYTF. The full variable domain, completed using reference TRBV5-1 and TRBJ1-2, is KAGVTQTPRYLIKTRGQQVTLSCSPISGHRSVSWYQQTPGQGLQFLFEYFSETQRNKGNFPGRFSGRQFSNSRSEMNVSTLELGDSALYLCASSLVRGGGYTFGSGTRLTVV.

This clonotype has only a few counts. The CDR3 coding sequence is TGTGCCAGCAGTTTATTCGGTTCACTGGATCAGCCCCAGCATTTT. Translating gives CASSLFGSLDQPQHF. The V gene is TRBV12-3 or TRBV12-4, the J gene TRBJ1-5; no definite D call. CDR3 size: 15 residues. Trimming took 2 bases from V and 5 from J, leaving 13 bases between them.

This clonotype was seen a few times. The gene calls are TRBV7-3 and TRBJ2-1, with D hard to call. Germline V gives CDR1 SGHTA, CDR2 FQGTGA. The V end lost 2 bases, the J end lost 9 bases, and 11 bases lay between the germline ends. This CDR3 spans 13 amino acids. The CDR3 region has the DNA TGTGCCAGCAGCTTATCCTCGGGCGGTGAGCAGTTCTTC. This sequence encodes CASSLSSGGEQFF.

The CDR3 sequence: CASKGNRAEAFF. CDR3 nucleotides: TGTGCCAGCAAAGGAAATCGAGCTGAAGCTTTCTTT. V gene TRBV28 combines with J gene TRBJ1-1, with D hard to call. Trimming shortened V by 7 bases and J by 6 bases, and 12 bases separated the two germline ends. Germline V lookup: CDR1 MDHEN, CDR2 SYDVKM. The CDR3 loop spans 12 amino acids.

In this sample, this clonotype turned up many times. This sequence joins TRBV29-1 and TRBJ2-5, with TRBD1 identical over 7 bases. The V gene end was trimmed by 4 bases and the J gene end by 2 bases; junction bases not matched to a gene: 7. Looked up from germline, CDR1 is SQVTM and CDR2 is ANQGSEA. CDR3 length equals 14 residues. CDR3: CSVVRDSSQETQYF. DNA of the CDR3: TGCAGCGTTGTAAGGGACAGCTCACAAGAGACCCAGTACTTC. The whole variable domain, filled in from reference TRBV29-1 and TRBJ2-5, reads SAVISQKPSRDICQRGTSLTIQCQVDSQVTMMFWYRQQPGQSLTLIATANQGSEATYESGFVIDKFPISRPNLTFSTLTVSNMSPEDSSIYLCSVVRDSSQETQYFGPGTRLLVL.

This clonotype was detected a few times. V gene TRBV20-1 combines with J gene TRBJ1-3; possible D gene TRBD1, 5 bases. V shed 3 bases and J shed 6 bases, with 12 bases lying between them. There are 13 residues in the CDR3. Germline V lookup: CDR1 DFQATT, CDR2 SNEGSKA (reference sequence). CDR3: CSARLGGENTIYF. The CDR3 coding sequence is TGCAGTGCTAGGCTGGGGGGAGAAAACACCATATATTTT.

V gene TRBV11-3 combines with J gene TRBJ1-1; no clear D gene. Between the trimmed V and J ends, which lost 5 bases and 4 bases, there was a span of 11 bases. The germline V gene encodes CDR1 SGHNT and CDR2 YENEEA. The CDR3 spans 13 residues. The CDR3 bases are TGTGCCAGCAGCCTAGGGTATGGCACTGAAGCTTTCTTT. The encoded protein is CASSLGYGTEAFF.